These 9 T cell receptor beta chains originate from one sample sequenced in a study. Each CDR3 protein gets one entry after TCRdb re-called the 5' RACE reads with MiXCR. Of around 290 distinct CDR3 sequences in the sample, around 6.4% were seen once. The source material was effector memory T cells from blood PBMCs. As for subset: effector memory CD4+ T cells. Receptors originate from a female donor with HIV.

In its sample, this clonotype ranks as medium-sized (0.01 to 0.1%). In DNA form, the CDR3 reads TGTGCCAGCAGTAGGAAGCGGGGGGGCCGAGCCGGGGAGCTGTTTTTT. The encoded protein is CASSRKRGGRAGELFF. V is TRBV6-1 and J is TRBJ2-2; 10 bases fit TRBD2. V lost 5 bases, J lost 6 bases, and 9 bases stayed unmatched. CDR3 length: 16 amino acids. The V gene's germline CDR1 is MNHNS and CDR2 SASEGT.

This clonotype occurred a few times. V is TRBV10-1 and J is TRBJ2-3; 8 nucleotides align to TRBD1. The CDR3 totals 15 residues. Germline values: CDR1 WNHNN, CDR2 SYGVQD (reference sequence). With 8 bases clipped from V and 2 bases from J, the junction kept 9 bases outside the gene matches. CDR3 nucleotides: TGCGCCAGCTCCTCTACAGGGGGTCCCACAGATACGCAGTATTTT. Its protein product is CASSSTGGPTDTQYF.

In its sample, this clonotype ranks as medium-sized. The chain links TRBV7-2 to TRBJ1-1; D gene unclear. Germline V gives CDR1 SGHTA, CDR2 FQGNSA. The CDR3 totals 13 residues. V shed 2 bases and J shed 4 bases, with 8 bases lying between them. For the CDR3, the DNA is TGTGCCAGCAGCTTAACAAGCGTCACTGAAGCTTTCTTT. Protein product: CASSLTSVTEAFF.

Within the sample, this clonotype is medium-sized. This CDR3 reads CASSLNWAGGYTF. The CDR3 DNA reads TGTGCCAGCAGTTTAAATTGGGCGGGGGGCTACACCTTC. J is TRBJ1-2 and V is TRBV27; the D is unclear. The CDR3 is 13 residues long. CDR1 is MNHEY, CDR2 SMNVEV, per germline (reference sequence). V was shortened by 2 bases and J by 8 bases, with 12 bases between the two germline ends.

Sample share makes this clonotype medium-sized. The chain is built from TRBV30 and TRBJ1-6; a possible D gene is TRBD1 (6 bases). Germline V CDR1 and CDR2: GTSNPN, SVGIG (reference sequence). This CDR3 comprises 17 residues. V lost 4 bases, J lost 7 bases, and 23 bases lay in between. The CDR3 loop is CAWTETTSTGPNSPLHF. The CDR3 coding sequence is TGTGCCTGGACCGAAACAACCTCGACAGGCCCAAATTCACCCCTCCACTTT.

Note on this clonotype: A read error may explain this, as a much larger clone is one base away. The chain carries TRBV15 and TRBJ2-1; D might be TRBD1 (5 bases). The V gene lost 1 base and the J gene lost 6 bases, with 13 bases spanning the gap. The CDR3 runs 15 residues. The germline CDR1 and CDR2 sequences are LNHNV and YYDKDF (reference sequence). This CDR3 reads CATSRGVGQGNEQFF. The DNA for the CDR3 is TGTGCCACCAGCAGAGGAGTGGGTCAGGGCAATGAGCAGTTCTTC.

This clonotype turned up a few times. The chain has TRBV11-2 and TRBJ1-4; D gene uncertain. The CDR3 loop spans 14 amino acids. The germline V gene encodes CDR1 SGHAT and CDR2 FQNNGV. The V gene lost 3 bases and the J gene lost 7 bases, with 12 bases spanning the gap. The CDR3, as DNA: TGTGCCAGCAGCTTCGATCAGAACTCTGAAAAACTGTTTTTT. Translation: CASSFDQNSEKLFF. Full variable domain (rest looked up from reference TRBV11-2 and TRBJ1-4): EAGVAQSPRYKIIEKRQSVAFWCNPISGHATLYWYQQILGQGPKLLIQFQNNGVVDDSQLPKDRFSAERLKGVDSTLKIQPAKLEDSAVYLCASSFDQNSEKLFFGSGTQLSVL.

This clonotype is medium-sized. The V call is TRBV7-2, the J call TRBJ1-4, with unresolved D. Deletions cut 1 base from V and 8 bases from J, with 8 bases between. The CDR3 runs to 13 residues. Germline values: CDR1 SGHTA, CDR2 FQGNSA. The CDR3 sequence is CASSLDNSEKLFF. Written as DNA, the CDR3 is TGTGCCAGCAGCTTAGATAACTCAGAAAAACTGTTTTTT.

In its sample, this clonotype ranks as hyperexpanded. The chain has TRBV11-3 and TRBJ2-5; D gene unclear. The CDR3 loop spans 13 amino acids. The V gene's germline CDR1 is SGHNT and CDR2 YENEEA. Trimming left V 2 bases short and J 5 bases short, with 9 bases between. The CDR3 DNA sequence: TGTGCCAGCAGCTTAAATCTCCGGGAGACCCAGTACTTC. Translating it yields CASSLNLRETQYF.